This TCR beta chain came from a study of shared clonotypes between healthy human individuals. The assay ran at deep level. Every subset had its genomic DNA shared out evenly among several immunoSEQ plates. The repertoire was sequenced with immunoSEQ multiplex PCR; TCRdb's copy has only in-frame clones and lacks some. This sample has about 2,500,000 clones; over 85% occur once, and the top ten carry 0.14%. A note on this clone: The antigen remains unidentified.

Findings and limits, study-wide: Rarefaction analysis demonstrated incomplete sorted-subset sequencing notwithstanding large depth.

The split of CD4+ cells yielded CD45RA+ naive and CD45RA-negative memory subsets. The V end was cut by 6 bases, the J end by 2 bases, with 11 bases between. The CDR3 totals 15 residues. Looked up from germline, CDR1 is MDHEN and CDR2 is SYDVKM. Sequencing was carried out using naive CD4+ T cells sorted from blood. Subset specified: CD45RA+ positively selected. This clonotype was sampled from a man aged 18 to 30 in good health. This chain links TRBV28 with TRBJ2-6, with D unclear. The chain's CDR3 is CASSRPAAGANVLTF. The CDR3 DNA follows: TGTGCCAGCAGCCGACCGGCAGCTGGGGCCAACGTCCTGACTTTC. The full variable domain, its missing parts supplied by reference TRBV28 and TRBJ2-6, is DVKVTQSSRYLVKRTGEKVFLECVQDMDHENMFWYRQDPGLGLRLIYFSYDVKMKEKGDIPEGYSVSREKKERFSLILESASTNQTSMYLCASSRPAAGANVLTFGAGSRLTVL.